This T cell receptor (beta chain) was sequenced for a study of T cell responses to AZD1222 COVID-19 vaccine. Study-wide results and limits: Reports say nearly half of spike-specific TCRs go after unmutated variant regions.

Produced via immunoSEQ multiplex PCR; TCRdb's table is partial and in-frame only. The sample carries roughly 150,000 clones, 90% recorded once. In its sample, this clone was seen once. Its antigen is unknown. CDR3 length: 15 amino acids. Germline assignment: CDR1 MDHEN and CDR2 SYDVKM. J was trimmed by 7 bases and V by 6 bases; bases with no gene match: 14. This material consisted of peripheral blood, taken 28 days after the second AZD1222 dose. The sequence was obtained from an adult who received the AZD1222 COVID-19 vaccine. The rearrangement uses TRBV28 and TRBJ2-7, with 8 bases lining up with TRBD2. The CDR3 here is CASSSPPGGPREQYF. CDR3 coding DNA: TGTGCCAGCAGCTCCCCCCCGGGAGGGCCGAGAGAGCAGTACTTC.